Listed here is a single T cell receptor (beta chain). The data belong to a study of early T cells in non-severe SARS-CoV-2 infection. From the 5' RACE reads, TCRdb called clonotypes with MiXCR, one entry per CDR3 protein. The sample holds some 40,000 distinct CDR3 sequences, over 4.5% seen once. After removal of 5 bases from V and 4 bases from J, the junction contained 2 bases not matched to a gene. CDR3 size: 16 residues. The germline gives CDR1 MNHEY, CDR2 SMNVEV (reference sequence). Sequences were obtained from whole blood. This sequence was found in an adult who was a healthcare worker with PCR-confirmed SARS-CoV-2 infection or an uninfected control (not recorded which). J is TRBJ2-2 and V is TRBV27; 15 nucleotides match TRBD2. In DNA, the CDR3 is TGTGCCAGCAGTGGGGGACTAGCGGGAGGCACCGGGGAGCTGTTTTTT. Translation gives CASSGGLAGGTGELFF.